The clone carrying this T cell receptor beta chain was observed a handful of times. This CDR3 region has 14 residues. After removal of 10 bases from V and 4 bases from J, the junction contained 10 bases not matched to a gene. Germline CDR1 reads ENHRY; CDR2 reads SYGVKD. Using immunoSEQ multiplex PCR, the repertoire was profiled, and TCRdb retains in-frame clones only, with some absent. This table holds roughly 49,000 clones, approximately 90% found once. This entry belongs to a study of neoadjuvant nivolumab and ipilimumab in lung cancer. The TCR sequence derives from an adult with non-small cell lung cancer. Some clones in this sample may be carry-over from other donors' samples. The sequences come from blood, collected before neoadjuvant nivolumab, alone or with ipilimumab. The chain joins TRBV10-3 to TRBJ2-7, with 10 bases matching TRBD1. The CDR3 sequence is CATRNGQGDYEQYF. Written as DNA, the CDR3 is TGTGCCACCCGTAACGGACAGGGGGATTACGAGCAGTACTTC.